These T cell receptor beta chains were read from a single sample in a study of regulatory and conventional T cells in RAG deficiency. The assay was immunoSEQ multiplex PCR, and TCRdb's table has in-frame clones only and misses some. The table shows thousands of clones, with roughly four fifths occurring only once. The sample comprised CD4+ effector T cells sorted from blood. These receptors originate from a human donor with RAG deficiency presenting as severe combined immunodeficiency. CDR3s include the opening cysteine and the closing phenylalanine or tryptophan. Fields, in order: clone size, J gene, V gene, D gene, CDR3 protein, CDR3 DNA. D genes are given only for firm matches. Rows may omit the clone size; those that give it use once, few, many or a size class.

. TRBJ2-7 TRBV6-9 . CASSYSWGRDEQYF TGTGCCAGCAGTTACTCGTGGGGGCGAGACGAGCAGTACTTC
once TRBJ2-3 TRBV19 . CASSIFPSTDTQYF TGTGCCAGTAGTATATTCCCCAGCACAGATACGCAGTATTTT
. TRBJ1-2 TRBV28 TRBD1 CASSLQGAPNYGYTF TGTGCCAGCAGTTTACAGGGGGCTCCTAACTATGGCTACACCTTC
. TRBJ2-4 TRBV7-6 . CASSRNTRVGENIQYF TGTGCCAGCAGCCGAAACACCAGGGTTGGGGAAAACATTCAGTACTTC
. TRBJ2-7 TRBV6-9 . CAINFPGNSYEQYF TGTGCCATCAACTTCCCCGGGAACTCCTACGAGCAGTACTTC
. TRBJ2-3 TRBV18 . CASSPPTDTQYF TGTGCCAGCTCACCCCCCACAGATACGCAGTATTTT
. TRBJ1-1 TRBV7-2 . CASSYDGFMNTEAFF TGTGCCAGCAGTTACGATGGTTTTATGAACACTGAAGCTTTCTTT
. TRBJ1-2 TRBV5-5 . CASSLEGQGVYGYTF TGTGCCAGCAGCTTGGAGGGACAAGGGGTCTATGGCTACACCTTC
. TRBJ1-2 TRBV7-2 . CASSPYYGYTF TGTGCCAGCAGCCCATACTATGGCTACACCTTC
. TRBJ2-3 TRBV20-1 . CSATGFPQYF TGCAGTGCTACCGGATTTCCGCAGTATTTT
few TRBJ2-1 TRBV6-5 . CASSYSRVYNEQFF TGTGCCAGCAGTTACTCGAGGGTGTACAATGAGCAGTTCTTC
. TRBJ1-4 TRBV18 . CASSQGHATNEKLFF TGTGCCAGCTCCCAGGGCCACGCAACTAATGAAAAACTGTTTTTT
. TRBJ1-1 TRBV6-5 TRBD1 CASSLLGGVNTEAFF TGTGCCAGCAGTTTGTTAGGGGGCGTGAACACTGAAGCTTTCTTT
. TRBJ1-2 TRBV7-2 . CASSPAVSYGYTF TGTGCCAGCAGCCCGGCAGTCAGCTATGGCTACACCTTC
. TRBJ2-7 TRBV7-6 . CASSFNRVDYEQYF TGTGCCAGCAGCTTTAATCGGGTGGACTACGAGCAGTACTTC
. TRBJ1-2 TRBV4-1 TRBD1 CASSQEPRTGGGYTF TGCGCCAGCAGCCAAGAGCCTCGGACAGGGGGAGGCTACACCTTC
. TRBJ2-5 TRBV11-3 TRBD1 CASSLGQGQYQETQYF TGTGCCAGCAGCTTAGGACAGGGACAGTACCAAGAGACCCAGTACTTC
. TRBJ1-2 TRBV28 . CASSSPLRYGYTF TGTGCCAGCAGTTCCCCCCTTAGGTATGGCTACACCTTC
few TRBJ2-3 TRBV18 TRBD2 CASSPHVAGVTDTQYF TGTGCCAGCTCACCACATGTAGCGGGAGTTACAGATACGCAGTATTTT
. TRBJ2-2 TRBV5-1 . CASSLISGTGELFF TGCGCCAGCAGCTTGATTAGTGGCACCGGGGAGCTGTTTTTT
. TRBJ2-7 TRBV7-2 . CASSLPGVYEQYF TGTGCCAGCAGCTTACCCGGGGTCTACGAGCAGTACTTC
. TRBJ2-4 TRBV5-4 . CASSLTGTVKNIQYF TGTGCCAGCAGCTTGACAGGGACGGTCAAAAACATTCAGTACTTC
. TRBJ1-1 TRBV18 TRBD1 CASSRQGDTEAFF TGTGCCAGCTCAAGACAGGGTGACACTGAAGCTTTCTTT
once TRBJ2-6 TRBV19 TRBD2 CASSILFGLDLSGANVLTF TGTGCCAGTAGTATTTTATTTGGACTAGATCTCTCTGGGGCCAACGTCCTGACTTTC
. TRBJ1-2 TRBV7-2 . CASSLAWGGWYGYTF TGTGCCAGCAGCTTAGCGTGGGGGGGATGGTATGGCTACACCTTC
. TRBJ1-4 TRBV19 TRBD1 CASGTGGGKKLFF TGTGCCAGTGGGACAGGAGGGGGAAAAAAACTGTTTTTT
few TRBJ1-2 TRBV28 . CASSLPGLPGGYTF TGTGCCAGCAGTTTACCGGGCCTCCCCGGTGGCTACACCTTC
. TRBJ1-1 TRBV2 . CASSGGGIEAFF TGTGCCAGCAGTGGCGGGGGGATTGAAGCTTTCTTT
. TRBJ1-1 TRBV7-2 . CASSLGYFRANEAFF TGTGCCAGCAGTTTAGGGTATTTCAGGGCCAATGAAGCTTTCTTT
once TRBJ2-3 TRBV29-1 . CSVCLSTDTQYF TGCAGCGTTTGCTTGAGCACAGATACGCAGTATTTT
few TRBJ1-6 TRBV19 . CASSNWGSPLHF TGTGCCAGTAGTAATTGGGGTTCACCCCTCCACTTT
. TRBJ1-2 TRBV27 . CASSLQGNYGYTF TGTGCCAGCAGTTTACAGGGTAACTATGGCTACACCTTC
. TRBJ2-3 TRBV5-1 TRBD1 CASSPGQAASTDTQYF TGCGCCAGCAGCCCCGGACAGGCTGCTAGCACAGATACGCAGTATTTT
. TRBJ2-6 TRBV4-1 . CASSLLNSGANVLTF TGCGCCAGCAGCCTTCTGAACTCTGGGGCCAACGTCCTGACTTTC
once TRBJ2-2 TRBV7-2 . CASSFKSSGSGTGELFF TGTGCCAGCAGCTTTAAGTCATCAGGGTCTGGCACCGGGGAGCTGTTTTTT
once TRBJ2-7 TRBV11-2 . CASSAHRANLYEQYF TGTGCCAGCAGCGCCCACAGGGCAAATTTGTACGAGCAGTACTTC
. TRBJ2-2 TRBV2 . CASSGDYTGELFF TGTGCCAGCAGTGGTGACTACACCGGGGAGCTGTTTTTT
. TRBJ1-2 TRBV10-3 . CAISELRGYGYTF TGTGCCATCAGTGAACTCCGGGGCTATGGCTACACCTTC
. TRBJ2-3 TRBV28 . CASSFDSYYDTQYF TGTGCCAGCAGTTTTGACAGCTACTACGATACGCAGTATTTT
. TRBJ1-5 TRBV7-2 . CASSFDQAGYQPQHF TGTGCCAGCAGCTTCGACCAGGCCGGGTATCAGCCCCAGCATTTT
. TRBJ1-1 TRBV28 . CASRRLYTEAFF TGTGCCAGCAGGAGGTTGTACACTGAAGCTTTCTTT
once TRBJ2-5 TRBV4-3 . CASSQAWAIGGETQYF TGCGCCAGCAGCCAAGCATGGGCGATCGGGGGAGAGACCCAGTACTTC
. TRBJ2-5 TRBV7-2 . CASSLVRGKTQYF TGTGCCAGCAGCTTAGTTAGGGGGAAGACCCAGTACTTC
. TRBJ2-7 TRBV2 . CASSVGAVRNEQYF TGTGCCAGCAGTGTGGGAGCAGTGCGGAACGAGCAGTACTTC
. TRBJ2-4 TRBV5-4 . CASSDMEQSNIQYF TGTGCCAGCAGTGATATGGAGCAAAGTAACATTCAGTACTTC